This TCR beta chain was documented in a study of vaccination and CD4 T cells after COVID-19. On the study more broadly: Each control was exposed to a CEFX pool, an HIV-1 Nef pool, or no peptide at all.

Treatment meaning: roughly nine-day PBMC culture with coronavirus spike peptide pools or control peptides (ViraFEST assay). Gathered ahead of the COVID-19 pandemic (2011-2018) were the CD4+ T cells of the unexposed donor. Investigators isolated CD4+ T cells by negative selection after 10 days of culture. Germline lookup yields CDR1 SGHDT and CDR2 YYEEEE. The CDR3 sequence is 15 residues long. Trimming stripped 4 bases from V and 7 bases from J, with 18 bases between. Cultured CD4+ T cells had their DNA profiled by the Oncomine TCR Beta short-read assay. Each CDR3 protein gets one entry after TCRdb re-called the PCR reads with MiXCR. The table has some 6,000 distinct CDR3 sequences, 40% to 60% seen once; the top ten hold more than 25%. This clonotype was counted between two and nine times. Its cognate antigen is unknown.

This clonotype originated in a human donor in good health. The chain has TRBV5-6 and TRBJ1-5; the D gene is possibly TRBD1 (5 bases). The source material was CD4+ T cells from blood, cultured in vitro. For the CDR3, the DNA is TGTGCCAGCAGCCCGCTCGGAGGGGCTGGGCAGCCCCAGCATTTT. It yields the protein CASSPLGGAGQPQHF.